These T cell receptor beta chains were read from a single sample in a study of blood T cell repertoires in COVID-19. Using immunoSEQ multiplex PCR, the repertoire was profiled, and TCRdb retains in-frame clones only, with some absent. The data hold under 250,000 clones, with around 83% observed a single time. The sequenced sample was peripheral blood. These receptors originate from a man aged 50 to 60 with active or convalescent COVID-19. Each CDR3 is given with its conserved first and last residue. The order of the fields is V gene, J gene, clone size, D gene, CDR3 DNA, CDR3 protein. The D gene is left open where the match is weak. Size is omitted from some rows. Given values are once, few, many or a class for expanded clones.

>TRBV4-1|TRBJ1-1|few|TRBD1
TGCGCCAGCAGCCGCGAACAGGGGGGTGGGGAAGCTTTCTTT
CASSREQGGGEAFF
>TRBV25-1|TRBJ2-5|once|TRBD1
TGTGCCAGCAGTGAAGCAACAGGGGGGGAGACCCAGTACTTC
CASSEATGGETQYF
>TRBV2|TRBJ2-1|-|TRBD2
TGTGCCAGCTTTGGCGGGGGGGCGTCCTACAATGAGCAGTTCTTC
CASFGGGASYNEQFF
>TRBV27|TRBJ2-4|-|-
TGTGCCAGCAGTTACAAAAAGGGGGACATTCAGTACTTC
CASSYKKGDIQYF
>TRBV24-1|TRBJ1-5|-|TRBD1
TGTGCCACCAGTAACCACCGACAGGGGAAAAAGAGCAATCAGCCCCAGCATTTT
CATSNHRQGKKSNQPQHF
>TRBV6-5|TRBJ1-2|-|TRBD1
TGTGCCAGCAGTTACTCGACTCACAGGGGTGGATATGGCTACACCTTC
CASSYSTHRGGYGYTF
>TRBV29-1|TRBJ1-1|few|-
TGCAGCCTGGCGGAGGGCACTGAAGCTTTCTTT
CSLAEGTEAFF
>TRBV5-1|TRBJ2-3|-|TRBD2
TGCGCCAGCAGCTTCGCGCCGGGACTAGCGGGAGGGGCAGATACGCAGTATTTT
CASSFAPGLAGGADTQYF
>TRBV19|TRBJ2-7|once|TRBD1
TGTGCCAGTAGTATAGATGTACAGGGGTTCTACGAGCAGTACTTC
CASSIDVQGFYEQYF
>TRBV14|TRBJ1-2|-|-
TGTGCCAGCAGCCCCATGTATGGCTACACCTTC
CASSPMYGYTF
>TRBV9|TRBJ2-3|-|TRBD2
TGTGCCAGCAGCGCTAGCGGGAGAGCCCCAGATACGCAGTATTTT
CASSASGRAPDTQYF
>TRBV28|TRBJ2-1|-|TRBD2
TGTGCCAGCAGTTTAGGGCTAGCGGAATACAATGAGCAGTTCTTC
CASSLGLAEYNEQFF
>TRBV2|TRBJ2-1|-|-
TGTGCCAGCTTCATGGCTGTGCGGAATGAGCAGTTCTTC
CASFMAVRNEQFF
>TRBV27|TRBJ2-5|-|-
TGTGCCAGCAGTTATCAGGGACAAATCCTTGAGACCCAGTACTTC
CASSYQGQILETQYF
>TRBV18|TRBJ1-2|-|-
TGTGCCAGCTCACCACCGGTGCACAGGGCTTATGGCTACACCTTC
CASSPPVHRAYGYTF
>TRBV19|TRBJ2-5|once|-
TGTGCCAGCACGGGGGGCCTCCGAGAGACCCAGTACTTC
CASTGGLRETQYF
>TRBV5-6|TRBJ1-2|-|-
TGTGCCAGCAGTAGGCTCGACGGGAACTATGGCTACACCTTC
CASSRLDGNYGYTF
>TRBV15|TRBJ2-7|-|-
TGTGCCACCAGCCAGGCCTACGAGCAGTACTTC
CATSQAYEQYF
>TRBV18|TRBJ1-5|-|-
TGTGCCAGCTCACCACGGGGACTCAGTAGCAATCAGCCCCAGCATTTT
CASSPRGLSSNQPQHF
>TRBV5-1|TRBJ2-1|-|-
TGCGCCAGCAGCTTCGGACAGAATGGGAATGAGCAGTTCTTC
CASSFGQNGNEQFF
>TRBV5-4|TRBJ1-2|-|TRBD1
TGTGCCAGCAGCTGGGGGACAGCGCGCGGCTACACCTTC
CASSWGTARGYTF
>TRBV12-5|TRBJ2-5|-|-
TGTGCTAGTGGTTTGGGCAGGGGAGACATAGAGACCCAGTACTTC
CASGLGRGDIETQYF
>TRBV18|TRBJ1-1|once|TRBD1
TGTGCCAGCTCACCCGGACAGGCGAACACTGAAGCTTTCTTT
CASSPGQANTEAFF
>TRBV5-1|TRBJ1-1|few|-
TGCGCCAGCAGCCTGGTAGGGGCGAACACTGAAGCTTTCTTT
CASSLVGANTEAFF
>TRBV28|TRBJ2-3|once|-
TGTGCCAGCAGTTTCCCGACAATAGTCCCCACAGATACGCAGTATTTT
CASSFPTIVPTDTQYF
>TRBV7-9|TRBJ2-3|-|TRBD2
TGTGCCAGCGGCCTGGCCCCTCTAGCGGGGGGTTTAAATACGCAGTATTTT
CASGLAPLAGGLNTQYF
>TRBV19|TRBJ1-1|-|TRBD1
TGTGCCAGTAGTACCTACAGGGGTAGAAACACTGAAGCTTTCTTT
CASSTYRGRNTEAFF
>TRBV2|TRBJ1-2|-|-
TGTGCCAGCAGTGAGCGCCCTGACAGGCCTCGCGGCTACACCTTC
CASSERPDRPRGYTF
>TRBV10-3|TRBJ2-2|-|TRBD2
TGTGCCATCAGTCCGAGCGGGGGGCTCTCCGGGGAGCTGTTTTTT
CAISPSGGLSGELFF
>TRBV6-1|TRBJ1-5|few|-
TGTGCCAGCAGTGAATGGAGGGATCAGCCCCAGCATTTT
CASSEWRDQPQHF
>TRBV27|TRBJ2-3|few|-
TGTGCCAGCAGTTGGAGACCCACAGATACGCAGTATTTT
CASSWRPTDTQYF
>TRBV4-1|TRBJ1-2|-|-
TGCGCCAGCAGCGGGAACTTCAGGGTAGATTTCCATGGCTACACCTTC
CASSGNFRVDFHGYTF
>TRBV7-2|TRBJ2-5|-|TRBD1
TGTGCCAGCAGTTTAAACGGGGGACAGGGAGTTAGGGAGACCCAGTACTTC
CASSLNGGQGVRETQYF
>TRBV4-1|TRBJ1-6|once|-
TGCGCCAGCAGCCAATATCCCAGGGGACCCCTCCACTTT
CASSQYPRGPLHF
>TRBV27|TRBJ1-4|-|-
TGTGCCAGCAGTTACGTCTTCGGGGAAAAACTGTTTTTT
CASSYVFGEKLFF
>TRBV28|TRBJ1-2|-|-
TGTGCCAGCAGCCACAGGTTCGGCTACACCTTC
CASSHRFGYTF
>TRBV6-1|TRBJ2-7|-|-
TGTGCCAGCAGTGAAGGGCCGACCTACGAGCAGTACTTC
CASSEGPTYEQYF
>TRBV5-6|TRBJ2-7|-|-
TGTGCCAGCAGCTACGACAATCCCTACGAGCAGTACTTC
CASSYDNPYEQYF
>TRBV11-2|TRBJ1-1|-|-
TGTGCCAGCAGCTCCGGGTACGATGAAGCTTTCTTT
CASSSGYDEAFF
>TRBV25-1|TRBJ1-1|-|-
TGTGCCAGCAGTGAACCAGGGAACATGAACACTGAAGCTTTCTTT
CASSEPGNMNTEAFF
>TRBV28|TRBJ1-6|-|-
TGTGCCAGCACCAAGCTGGATAATTCACCCCTCCACTTT
CASTKLDNSPLHF
>TRBV28|TRBJ2-2|-|-
TGTGCCAGCAGCCCCTTGAACACCGGGGAGCTGTTTTTT
CASSPLNTGELFF
>TRBV5-6|TRBJ1-2|-|-
TGTGCCAGCAGCTTCGGAGGGGATGGCTACACCTTC
CASSFGGDGYTF
>TRBV7-9|TRBJ2-3|-|TRBD2
TGTGCCAGCAGACCCGCGGGGGGGCGTGGAGATACGCAGTATTTT
CASRPAGGRGDTQYF